What follows are 24 T cell receptor beta chains derived from one specimen sequenced in a study of siplizumab effects on memory and regulatory T cells. Sequencing used immunoSEQ multiplex PCR; TCRdb keeps in-frame clones, though not all of them. The sample has roughly 100,000 clones, 92% seen once. The sequencing sample was made of CD4+ T cells sorted from blood. Every receptor here comes from a human donor in good health.

This chain uses TRBV5-4 with TRBJ2-3; 7 bases map to TRBD1. This CDR3 has 16 residues. After removal of 1 base from V and 3 bases from J, the junction contained 8 bases not matched to a gene. Germline V gives CDR1 SGHNT, CDR2 YYREEE (reference sequence). CDR3 DNA: TGTGCCAGCAGCTTGCTTGACAGGGAAGGGACAGATACGCAGTATTTT. This sequence encodes CASSLLDREGTDTQYF.

Written as DNA, the CDR3 is TGTGCCAGCAGCTCCGCCCGGACTAGCGGGAACAATGAGCAGTTCTTC. This gives the protein CASSSARTSGNNEQFF. V and J are TRBV11-2 and TRBJ2-1, with 12 bases matching TRBD2. The CDR3 is made up of 16 amino acids. With 4 bases clipped from V and 5 bases from J, the junction kept 6 bases outside the gene matches. Germline V lookup: CDR1 SGHAT, CDR2 FQNNGV.

This chain connects TRBV2 to TRBJ2-5, with 11 bases that match TRBD2. The V gene end was trimmed by 7 bases and the J gene end by 5 bases; junction bases not matched to a gene: 6. This CDR3 contains 14 residues. CDR1 is SNHLY and CDR2 is FYNNEI in the germline V gene. The CDR3 loop is CASTWTSGFETQYF. In DNA, the CDR3 is TGTGCCAGCACCTGGACTAGCGGGTTCGAGACCCAGTACTTC.

This chain joins TRBV6-6 and TRBJ2-3, with D tentatively TRBD2 (7 bases). The CDR3 is made up of 15 amino acids. Germline CDR1 reads MNHNY; CDR2 reads SVGAGI (reference sequence). The V and J ends lost 9 bases and 4 bases respectively, with 20 bases between them. CDR3 nucleotides: TGTGCCAGTTTAGGGGGTGGGAGGGCCGCAGATACGCAGTATTTT. It specifies CASLGGGRAADTQYF.

The chain recombines TRBV25-1 with TRBJ2-5; 9 nucleotides line up with TRBD1. Germline loops: CDR1 MGHDK, CDR2 SYGVNS. The CDR3 sequence is 14 residues long. Unmatched junction bases numbered 3, after V lost 6 bases and J lost 1 base. The CDR3 is CASRGQGPQETQYF. DNA for the CDR3: TGTGCCAGCAGAGGACAGGGGCCCCAAGAGACCCAGTACTTC.

The chain links TRBV5-4 to TRBJ2-5, with D uncertain. CDR1 is SGHNT, CDR2 YYREEE, per germline (reference sequence). This CDR3 contains 13 residues. V lost 4 bases and J 5 bases, leaving 12 bases between the germline ends. Here the CDR3 reads CASSPKSVETQYF. In DNA form, the CDR3 reads TGTGCCAGCAGCCCCAAGTCGGTGGAGACCCAGTACTTC. The whole variable domain, filled in from reference TRBV5-4 and TRBJ2-5, reads ETGVTQSPTHLIKTRGQQVTLRCSSQSGHNTVSWYQQALGQGPQFIFQYYREEENGRGNFPPRFSGLQFPNYSSELNVNALELDDSALYLCASSPKSVETQYFGPGTRLLVL.

This chain connects TRBV4-1 to TRBJ1-1; maybe TRBD1 (5 bases). Trimming removed 1 base from V and 1 base from J, with 16 bases in between. The CDR3 consists of 17 residues. Looked up from germline, CDR1 is MGHRA and CDR2 is YSYEKL. CDR3 protein: CASSQAQIGRGNTEAFF. In DNA form, the CDR3 reads TGCGCCAGCAGCCAAGCGCAGATAGGGAGGGGGAACACTGAAGCTTTCTTT.

The CDR3 is CASSLGSSATYNEQFF. CDR3 coding DNA: TGTGCCAGCAGCTTGGGATCTAGCGCGACGTACAATGAGCAGTTCTTC. The chain joins TRBV5-4 to TRBJ2-1, with D perhaps TRBD2 (6 bases). The CDR3 contains 16 residues. Per germline, CDR1 SGHNT and CDR2 YYREEE (reference sequence). V was trimmed by 0 bases and J by 4 bases, leaving 14 bases between them.

V and J are TRBV9 and TRBJ1-2; D call uncertain. CDR3 length: 11 residues. Germline values: CDR1 SGDLS, CDR2 YYNGEE. With 7 bases removed from V and 2 bases from J, the gap between germline ends came to 6 bases. CDR3 bases: TGTGCCAGCGAACGGAACTATGGCTACACCTTC. Residues: CASERNYGYTF. The variable domain in full, with the rest retrieved from reference TRBV9 and TRBJ1-2, is DSGVTQTPKHLITATGQRVTLRCSPRSGDLSVYWYQQSLDQGLQFLIQYYNGEERAKGNILERFSAQQFPDLHSELNLSSLELGDSALYFCASERNYGYTFGSGTRLTVV.

This chain uses TRBV5-4 with TRBJ1-2; a weak D match, TRBD1 (5 bases). There are 13 residues in the CDR3. In germline, CDR1 is SGHNT, CDR2 YYREEE (reference sequence). V was clipped by 4 bases and J by 3 bases, with 10 bases between them. The CDR3 reads CASSPDRDYGYTF. The CDR3 DNA reads as TGTGCCAGCAGCCCTGACAGAGACTATGGCTACACCTTC.

V is TRBV5-4 and J is TRBJ1-4; maybe TRBD1 (5 bases). Trimming pared 2 bases from V and 8 bases from J, leaving 19 bases between. Germline V gene lookup returns CDR1 SGHNT and CDR2 YYREEE (reference sequence). The CDR3 contains 16 residues. This CDR3 is CASSLPGPRGTEKLFF. The CDR3 bases are TGTGCCAGCAGCTTACCCGGGCCAAGAGGGACGGAAAAACTGTTTTTT.

This clone is judged medium-sized. The chain employs TRBV4-2 and TRBJ1-5; 9 nucleotides align to TRBD1. V lost 3 bases, J lost 5 bases, and 5 bases stayed unmatched. Germline V lookup: CDR1 LGHNA, CDR2 YNFKEQ. The CDR3 covers 15 residues. CDR3 sequence reads: CASSQRQGDDQPQHF. The CDR3 nucleotides are TGTGCCAGCAGCCAGCGACAGGGGGATGATCAGCCCCAGCATTTT.

This rearrangement joins TRBV2 to TRBJ2-7; no clear D gene. V lost 3 bases, J lost 6 bases, and 21 bases lay in between. The germline V gene encodes CDR1 SNHLY and CDR2 FYNNEI. There are 16 residues in the CDR3. The CDR3 DNA sequence: TGTGCCAGCAGTGATATGTGGGCTAGTCCCCGGTTCGAGCAGTACTTC. It translates to CASSDMWASPRFEQYF.

This chain connects TRBV5-1 to TRBJ2-1, with 10 nucleotides matching TRBD2. Germline V gives CDR1 SGHRS, CDR2 YFSETQ. The CDR3 sequence is 19 residues long. V shed 0 bases and J 5 bases; nucleotides not matched to a gene: 14. The CDR3 here is CASSLEVGKRLAGDNEQFF. In nucleotides, the CDR3 is TGCGCCAGCAGCTTGGAGGTGGGCAAAAGGCTAGCGGGAGACAATGAGCAGTTCTTC.

This clone was counted only a few times. The chain joins TRBV6-6 to TRBJ2-7; the match to TRBD2 covers 11 bases. With 7 bases clipped from V and 5 bases from J, the junction kept 4 bases outside the gene matches. There are 13 residues in the CDR3. CDR1 is MNHNY and CDR2 is SVGAGI in the germline V gene (reference sequence). CDR3 sequence: CASMRLAGNEQYF. DNA for the CDR3: TGTGCCAGCATGAGACTAGCGGGAAACGAGCAGTACTTC.

The chain couples TRBV6-6 to TRBJ1-5, with D possibly TRBD1 on 5 matching bases. V gave up 5 bases and J gave up 3 bases, with 8 bases separating them. The CDR3 spans 13 residues. The germline V gene has CDR1 MNHNY and CDR2 SVGAGI (reference sequence). The CDR3 sequence: CASSDRLNQPQHF. CDR3 nucleotide sequence: TGTGCCAGCAGTGACAGACTCAATCAGCCCCAGCATTTT.

The chain's CDR3 is CASSVDKSKHRPSNQPQHF. CDR3 nucleotides: TGTGCCAGCAGCGTAGATAAAAGTAAGCACAGACCTAGCAATCAGCCCCAGCATTTT. V usage is TRBV9 and J usage is TRBJ1-5; D gene uncertain. V shed 0 bases and J shed 0 bases, with 19 bases lying between them. Germline CDR1 reads SGDLS; CDR2 reads YYNGEE. The CDR3 has 19 amino acids.

In this sample, this clone turned up a few times. This chain links TRBV7-6 with TRBJ2-1; TRBD1 or TRBD2 may be the D gene (7 bases each). Per the germline V gene, CDR1 is SGHVS and CDR2 is FNYEAQ. The length of the CDR3 is 13 residues. Deletions cut 7 bases from V and 7 bases from J, with 14 bases between. The CDR3 here is CASNPGGGNEQFF. For the CDR3, the DNA is TGTGCCAGCAACCCAGGGGGAGGGAATGAGCAGTTCTTC.

This clone was seen just once. The CDR3 sequence: CASSMTGSYEQYF. CDR3 DNA: TGTGCCAGCAGTATGACAGGGTCCTACGAGCAGTACTTC. The chain is built from TRBV2 and TRBJ2-7; 7 nucleotides match TRBD1. Germline assignment: CDR1 SNHLY and CDR2 FYNNEI. This CDR3 comprises 13 residues. The junction had 2 bases not matched to a gene; V was cut back by 5 bases and J by 1 base.

This chain uses TRBV7-9 with TRBJ1-1; D gene unclear. CDR3 length: 15 amino acids. Between the trimmed V and J ends, which lost 6 bases and 2 bases, there was a span of 16 bases. Germline V gives CDR1 SEHNR, CDR2 FQNEAQ (reference sequence). CDR3 in amino acids: CASRPDTGRNTEAFF. CDR3 DNA: TGTGCCAGCAGACCTGATACGGGGAGAAACACTGAAGCTTTCTTT.

This chain uses TRBV4-1 with TRBJ2-7; D remains unclear. V was clipped by 4 bases and J by 4 bases, with 11 bases between them. CDR3 length equals 13 residues. CDR1 is MGHRA, CDR2 YSYEKL, per germline. Here the CDR3 DNA reads TGCGCCAGCAGCCTCGCGCCGAGGTACGAGCAGTACTTC. Protein sequence: CASSLAPRYEQYF.

Notes on this clone: At one of its ends the junction is not consistent with the germline gene, which may arise from a read error. The chain combines TRBV27 with TRBJ1-5, with 7 bases matching TRBD1. The germline gives CDR1 MNHEY, CDR2 SMNVEV (reference sequence). This CDR3 is built from 18 residues. The CDR3 sequence is CVSSWRGREGASNQPQHF. The CDR3 DNA sequence: TGTGTCAGCAGTTGGCGAGGGCGCGAGGGGGCTAGCAATCAGCCCCAGCATTTT.

This chain uses TRBV5-6 with TRBJ1-6; D not resolved. The CDR3 runs 15 residues. Germline V gene data show CDR1 as SGHDT and CDR2 as YYEEEE. Between the trimmed V and J ends, which lost 4 bases and 7 bases, there was a span of 15 bases. The CDR3 spells CASSRDLSENSPLHF. CDR3 nucleotides: TGTGCCAGCAGCCGGGATCTTAGTGAGAATTCACCCCTCCACTTT. Together with reference TRBV5-6 and TRBJ1-6, the CDR3 gives the full variable domain: DAGVTQSPTHLIKTRGQQVTLRCSPKSGHDTVSWYQQALGQGPQFIFQYYEEEERQRGNFPDRFSGHQFPNYSSELNVNALLLGDSALYLCASSRDLSENSPLHFGNGTRLTVT.

The chain links TRBV7-2 to TRBJ1-2, with D unresolved. CDR1 is SGHTA and CDR2 is FQGNSA in the germline V gene. The CDR3 runs 13 residues. Trimming took off 4 bases at V and 1 base at J, with 7 bases between the two ends. The CDR3 protein is CASSSQLNYGYTF. In DNA form, the CDR3 reads TGTGCCAGCAGCTCGCAACTTAACTATGGCTACACCTTC. Filled out from reference TRBV7-2 and TRBJ1-2, the complete variable domain reads GAGVSQSPSNKVTEKGKDVELRCDPISGHTALYWYRQSLGQGLEFLIYFQGNSAPDKSGLPSDRFSAERTGGSVSTLTIQRTQQEDSAVYLCASSSQLNYGYTFGSGTRLTVV.